These 22 T cell receptor beta chains share one sample of origin, sequenced in a study of blood T cell repertoires in COVID-19. Generated by immunoSEQ multiplex PCR, the TCRdb table keeps only in-frame clones and is missing some. The repertoire includes around 480,000 clones, about nine tenths of them detected once, and 10% to 15% sits in the top ten. Sequencing was done on a sample of peripheral blood. The receptors come from a woman aged 50 to 60 with COVID-19, enrolled during active disease.

This clone turned up a few times. The chain employs TRBV27 and TRBJ1-5, with a possible D match to TRBD1 (6 bases). V was trimmed by 8 bases and J by 0 bases, leaving 11 bases between them. Germline loops: CDR1 MNHEY, CDR2 SMNVEV (reference sequence). The CDR3 extends over 14 amino acids. DNA of the CDR3: TGTGCCAGCTCGGACAGATTTAGCAATCAGCCCCAGCATTTT. Encoded protein: CASSDRFSNQPQHF.

This sequence joins TRBV10-1 and TRBJ2-2; TRBD1 matches at 8 bases. The V gene end was trimmed by 4 bases and the J gene end by 6 bases; junction bases not matched to a gene: 7. Germline V CDR1 and CDR2: WNHNN, SYGVQD (reference sequence). The CDR3 is 15 amino acids. This chain's CDR3 is CASSAPGGASGELFF. The CDR3 DNA sequence: TGCGCCAGCAGTGCCCCAGGGGGCGCATCCGGGGAGCTGTTTTTT.

This chain joins TRBV9 and TRBJ1-6; the D gene is possibly TRBD1 (5 bases). The V end lost 2 bases, the J end lost 9 bases, and 12 bases lay between the germline ends. Germline V CDR1 and CDR2: SGDLS, YYNGEE. The CDR3 spans 14 residues. CDR3 loop: CASSVAAGGSPLHF. The CDR3 nucleotides are TGTGCCAGCAGCGTCGCCGCGGGGGGTTCACCCCTCCACTTT.

CDR3 sequence reads: CASSSWASSGGTDTQYF. The CDR3 bases are TGCGCCAGCAGCTCCTGGGCGAGTAGCGGGGGCACAGATACGCAGTATTTT. The rearrangement joins TRBV5-1 to TRBJ2-3; TRBD2 agrees at 8 bases. The V gene end was trimmed by 3 bases and the J gene end by 1 base; junction bases not matched to a gene: 10. The germline V gene encodes CDR1 SGHRS and CDR2 YFSETQ. The CDR3 has 17 amino acids.

The chain is built from TRBV5-1 and TRBJ1-1; 7 nucleotides align to TRBD1. The V segment lost 9 bases and the J segment 1 base; nucleotides outside the gene matches: 9. CDR1 and CDR2 (germline): SGHRS, YFSETQ. This CDR3 is 14 amino acids long. In DNA form, the CDR3 reads TGCGCCACCAGGGACAGCGAAGGGAACACTGAAGCTTTCTTT. Protein product: CATRDSEGNTEAFF.

The CDR3 sequence: CASSLRRETSGSDTQYF. The CDR3 nucleotides read TGTGCCAGCAGCCTACGACGTGAGACTAGCGGGTCAGATACGCAGTATTTT. This chain connects TRBV11-3 to TRBJ2-3; 10 positions agree with TRBD2. The CDR3 length is 17 residues. Looked up from germline, CDR1 is SGHNT and CDR2 is YENEEA. Trimming at V came to 5 bases and at J to 4 bases, leaving 12 bases not matched to a gene.

The chain uses TRBV11-2 and TRBJ2-1; tentatively, D is TRBD2 (7 bases). Per the germline V gene, CDR1 is SGHAT and CDR2 is FQNNGV. Trimming removed 4 bases from V and 10 bases from J, with 17 bases in between. This CDR3 is 14 amino acids long. Written as DNA, the CDR3 is TGTGCCAGCAGCTCGCAAAGGGGGACTATCGAGCAGTTCTTC. This codes for CASSSQRGTIEQFF.

The rearrangement links TRBV28 to TRBJ1-4; tentative D call: TRBD1 (5 bases). CDR1 is MDHEN, CDR2 SYDVKM, per germline. Trimming left V 5 bases short and J 8 bases short, with 15 bases between. The CDR3 contains 14 residues. CDR3 in amino acids: CASSNGGREEKLFF. DNA for the CDR3: TGTGCCAGCAGTAACGGGGGGAGGGAGGAAAAACTGTTTTTT.

V usage is TRBV30 and J usage is TRBJ2-3; TRBD2 aligns across 7 bases. Germline V gene sequence: CDR1 GTSNPN, CDR2 SVGIG (reference sequence). The V and J ends lost 5 bases and 0 bases, in that order; junction bases with no gene match: 5. This CDR3 spans 14 amino acids. The CDR3 sequence is CAWSGRGSTDTQYF. Written as DNA, the CDR3 is TGTGCCTGGTCGGGGCGGGGGAGCACAGATACGCAGTATTTT.

The rearrangement links TRBV12-3 or TRBV12-4 to TRBJ2-3; maybe TRBD1 (5 bases). CDR3 size: 13 residues. V shed 5 bases and J shed 3 bases, with 9 bases lying between them. As DNA, the CDR3 is TGTGCCAGCAGTACCCAGGGTACAGATACGCAGTATTTT. It is translated as CASSTQGTDTQYF.

The gene calls are TRBV6-5 and TRBJ1-5; D uncertain. Trimming stripped 10 bases from V and 9 bases from J, with 19 bases between. From germline, CDR1 is MNHEY and CDR2 SVGAGI. The CDR3 covers 13 residues. CDR3 loop: CATYGEAPSPQHF. Here the CDR3 DNA reads TGTGCCACCTACGGTGAGGCACCTTCGCCCCAGCATTTT.

The genes are TRBV2 and TRBJ1-1, with a possible D match to TRBD1 (6 bases). V was clipped by 6 bases and J by 1 base, with 9 bases between them. CDR3 size: 13 residues. CDR1 is SNHLY, CDR2 FYNNEI, per germline. CDR3 nucleotides: TGTGCCAGCAGCTGGACAGCGAACACTGAAGCTTTCTTT. It specifies CASSWTANTEAFF.

The V and J genes are TRBV7-2 and TRBJ2-3; 8 bases fit TRBD2. The length of the CDR3 is 16 residues. CDR1 and CDR2 from the germline V gene are SGHTA and FQGNSA. Trimming cost V 6 bases and J 1 base; bases outside gene matches: 9. The CDR3, as DNA: TGTGCCAGCAGTCGACGGGGGGGAGGGCGCACAGATACGCAGTATTTT. This encodes CASSRRGGGRTDTQYF.

The V and J genes are TRBV11-2 and TRBJ1-5; D is unclear. CDR1 and CDR2 (germline): SGHAT, FQNNGV. CDR3 size: 13 residues. V was cut by 6 bases and J by 1 base, with 7 bases left in between. As DNA, the CDR3 is TGTGCCAGCAGATCCGGGAGCAATCAGCCCCAGCATTTT. Its protein product is CASRSGSNQPQHF.

This chain uses TRBV5-1 with TRBJ1-1; D unclear. Germline CDR1 reads SGHRS; CDR2 reads YFSETQ. This CDR3 comprises 16 residues. Deletions cut 5 bases from V and 1 base from J, with 18 bases between. As DNA, the CDR3 is TGCGCCAGCAGGGCGGGGATCGTGAGCGGGAACACTGAAGCTTTCTTT. This gives the protein CASRAGIVSGNTEAFF.

The CDR3 DNA follows: TGTGCCAGCAGCTCGTGGGGGGGCGGGAATGAGCAGTTCTTC. Protein: CASSSWGGGNEQFF. The chain uses TRBV11-2 and TRBJ2-1; D is possibly TRBD2 (7 bases). Germline V CDR1 and CDR2: SGHAT, FQNNGV. Trimming removed 4 bases at V and 7 bases at J, with 14 bases between. The CDR3 has 14 amino acids.

V usage is TRBV7-9 and J usage is TRBJ1-4; D is possibly TRBD1 (6 bases). The V and J ends lost 3 bases and 4 bases respectively, with 12 bases between them. The CDR3 has 15 residues. Germline CDR1 SEHNR, CDR2 FQNEAQ (reference sequence). CDR3 loop: CASSFTGLHNEKLFF. The CDR3 DNA reads as TGTGCCAGCAGCTTTACAGGGCTACATAATGAAAAACTGTTTTTT. Full variable domain (missing parts from reference TRBV7-9 and TRBJ1-4): DTGVSQNPRHKITKRGQNVTFRCDPISEHNRLYWYRQTLGQGPEFLTYFQNEAQLEKSRLLSDRFSAERPKGSFSTLEIQRTEQGDSAMYLCASSFTGLHNEKLFFGSGTQLSVL.

This chain uses TRBV30 with TRBJ2-1; 9 bases match TRBD1. J lost 4 bases, V lost 5 bases, and 0 bases had no gene match. The CDR3 has 12 residues. The germline V gene encodes CDR1 GTSNPN and CDR2 SVGIG (reference sequence). The CDR3 is CAWGQGYNEQFF. DNA for the CDR3: TGTGCCTGGGGACAGGGGTACAATGAGCAGTTCTTC.

The gene calls are TRBV30 and TRBJ1-1; possibly TRBD1 for D (6 bases). The CDR3 consists of 12 residues. Trimming removed 5 bases at V and 3 bases at J, with 10 bases between. Germline CDR1 GTSNPN, CDR2 SVGIG (reference sequence). The CDR3 region is CAWSQGYTEAFF. In DNA form, the CDR3 reads TGTGCCTGGTCCCAGGGGTACACTGAAGCTTTCTTT. The full variable domain, rest sourced from reference TRBV30 and TRBJ1-1, is SQTIHQWPATLVQPVGSPLSLECTVEGTSNPNLYWYRQAAGRGLQLLFYSVGIGQISSEVPQNLSASRPQDRQFILSSKKLLLSDSGFYLCAWSQGYTEAFFGQGTRLTVV.

This clone was seen ten or more times. The rearrangement uses TRBV30 and TRBJ1-5, with a possible D match to TRBD1 (6 bases). Between the trimmed V and J ends, which lost 0 bases and 0 bases, there was a span of 18 bases. Germline V gene lookup returns CDR1 GTSNPN and CDR2 SVGIG (reference sequence). The CDR3 covers 18 residues. CDR3 sequence (DNA): TGTGCCTGGAGTGTGTGGGACAAGGGGAGATATAGCAATCAGCCCCAGCATTTT. Protein: CAWSVWDKGRYSNQPQHF.

This clone was observed a single time. The chain is built from TRBV5-1 and TRBJ1-5, with D possibly being TRBD1 (6 bases). V lost 0 bases, J lost 4 bases, and 14 bases lay in between. The CDR3 consists of 16 residues. The germline CDR1 and CDR2 sequences are SGHRS and YFSETQ. The CDR3, as DNA: TGCGCCAGCAGCTTGGGGGCAGGGGCGGATAATCAGCCCCAGCATTTT. Translated: CASSLGAGADNQPQHF.

The chain recombines TRBV2 with TRBJ2-1; 12 bases match TRBD2. CDR1 and CDR2 from the germline V gene are SNHLY and FYNNEI. V trimming: 5 bases; J trimming: 10 bases; junction bases outside the gene matches: 21. The CDR3 is 19 residues long. CDR3: CASSPYLSGSSGGAREQFF. CDR3 sequence (DNA): TGTGCCAGCAGTCCTTACCTGAGTGGGTCTAGCGGGGGGGCCAGGGAGCAGTTCTTC.